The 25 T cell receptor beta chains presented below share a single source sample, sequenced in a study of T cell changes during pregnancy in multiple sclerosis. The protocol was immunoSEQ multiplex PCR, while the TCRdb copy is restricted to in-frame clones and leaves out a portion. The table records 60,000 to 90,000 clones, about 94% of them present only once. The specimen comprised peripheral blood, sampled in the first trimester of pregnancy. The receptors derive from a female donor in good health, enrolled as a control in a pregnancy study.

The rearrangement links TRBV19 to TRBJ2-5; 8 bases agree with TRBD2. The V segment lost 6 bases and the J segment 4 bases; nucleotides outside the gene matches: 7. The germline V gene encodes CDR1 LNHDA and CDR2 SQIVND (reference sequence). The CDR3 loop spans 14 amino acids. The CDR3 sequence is CASRSGGPGETQYF. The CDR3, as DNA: TGTGCCAGTAGGTCGGGAGGGCCTGGAGAGACCCAGTACTTC.

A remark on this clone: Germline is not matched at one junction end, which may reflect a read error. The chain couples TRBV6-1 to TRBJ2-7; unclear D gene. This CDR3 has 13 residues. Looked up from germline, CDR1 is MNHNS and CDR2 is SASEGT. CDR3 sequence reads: CAGSEASPYEQYF. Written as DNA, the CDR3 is TGTGCCGGCAGTGAAGCCTCCCCCTACGAGCAGTACTTC.

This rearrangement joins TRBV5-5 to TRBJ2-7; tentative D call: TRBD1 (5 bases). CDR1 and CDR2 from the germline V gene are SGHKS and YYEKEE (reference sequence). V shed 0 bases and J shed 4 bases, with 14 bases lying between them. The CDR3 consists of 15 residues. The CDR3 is CASSLAGFHQYEQYF. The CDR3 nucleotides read TGTGCCAGCAGCTTGGCAGGGTTTCACCAATACGAGCAGTACTTC.

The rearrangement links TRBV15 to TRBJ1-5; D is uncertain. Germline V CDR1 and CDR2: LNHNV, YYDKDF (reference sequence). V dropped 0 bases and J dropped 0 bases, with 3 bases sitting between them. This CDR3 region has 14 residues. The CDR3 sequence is CATSRDYSNQPQHF. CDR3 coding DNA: TGTGCCACCAGCAGAGATTATAGCAATCAGCCCCAGCATTTT.

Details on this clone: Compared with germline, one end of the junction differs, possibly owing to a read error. The CDR3 bases are TGTGCCAGCAGCTTGGCTCGGACACTAGTCCACACCGGGGGGCTGTTTTTT. Translated, it gives CASSLARTLVHTGGLFF. The gene calls are TRBV5-6 and TRBJ2-2, with D possibly being TRBD2 (6 bases). The germline V gene has CDR1 SGHDT and CDR2 YYEEEE. The CDR3 covers 17 residues.

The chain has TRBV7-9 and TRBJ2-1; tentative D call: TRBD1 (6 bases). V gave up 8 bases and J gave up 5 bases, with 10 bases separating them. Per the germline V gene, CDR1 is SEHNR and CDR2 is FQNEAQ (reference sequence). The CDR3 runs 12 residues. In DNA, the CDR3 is TGTGCCAGCTCACAGGGAGACAATGAGCAGTTCTTC. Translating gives CASSQGDNEQFF.

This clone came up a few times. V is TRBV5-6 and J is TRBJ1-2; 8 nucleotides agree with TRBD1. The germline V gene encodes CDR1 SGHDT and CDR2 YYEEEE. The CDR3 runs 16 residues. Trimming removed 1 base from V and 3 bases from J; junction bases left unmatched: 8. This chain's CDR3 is CASSLILTGVDYGYTF. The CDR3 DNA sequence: TGTGCCAGCAGCTTGATTCTGACAGGGGTTGACTATGGCTACACCTTC.

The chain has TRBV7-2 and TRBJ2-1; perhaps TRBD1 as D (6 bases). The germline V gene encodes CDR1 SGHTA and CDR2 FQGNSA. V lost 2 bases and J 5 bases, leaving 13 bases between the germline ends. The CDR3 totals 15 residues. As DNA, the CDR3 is TGTGCCAGCAGCTTAACCGGGACAAACCACAATGAGCAGTTCTTC. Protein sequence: CASSLTGTNHNEQFF.

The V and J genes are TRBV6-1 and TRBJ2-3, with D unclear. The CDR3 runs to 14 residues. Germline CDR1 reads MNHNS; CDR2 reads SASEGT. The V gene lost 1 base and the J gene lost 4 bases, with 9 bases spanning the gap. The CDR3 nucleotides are TGTGCCAGCAGTGAAGGTTACTATCCAGATACGCAGTATTTT. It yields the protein CASSEGYYPDTQYF.

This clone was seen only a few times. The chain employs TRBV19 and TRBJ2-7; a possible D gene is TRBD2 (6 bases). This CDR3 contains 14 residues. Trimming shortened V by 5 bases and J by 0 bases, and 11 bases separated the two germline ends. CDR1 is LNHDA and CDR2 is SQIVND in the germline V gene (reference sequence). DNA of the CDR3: TGTGCCAGTAGTCCCATCGGGAGCTCCTACGAGCAGTACTTC. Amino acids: CASSPIGSSYEQYF.

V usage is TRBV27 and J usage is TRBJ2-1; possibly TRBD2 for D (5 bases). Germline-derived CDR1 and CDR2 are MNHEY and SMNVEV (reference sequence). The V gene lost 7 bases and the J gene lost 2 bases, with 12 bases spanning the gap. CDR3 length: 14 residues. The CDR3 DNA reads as TGTGCCAGCACGGAGGACGGAACCTACAATGAGCAGTTCTTC. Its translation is CASTEDGTYNEQFF.

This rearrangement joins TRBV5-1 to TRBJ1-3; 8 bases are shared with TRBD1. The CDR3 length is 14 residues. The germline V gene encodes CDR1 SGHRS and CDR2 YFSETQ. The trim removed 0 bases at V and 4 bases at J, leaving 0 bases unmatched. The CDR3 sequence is CASSLAGGGNTIYF. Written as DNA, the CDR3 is TGCGCCAGCAGCTTGGCAGGGGGCGGAAACACCATATATTTT.

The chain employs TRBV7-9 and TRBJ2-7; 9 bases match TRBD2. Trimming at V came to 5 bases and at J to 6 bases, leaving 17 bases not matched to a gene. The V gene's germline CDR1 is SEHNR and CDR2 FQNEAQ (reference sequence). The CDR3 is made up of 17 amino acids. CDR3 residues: CASSPRGSSGNGGEQYF. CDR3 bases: TGTGCCAGCAGCCCAAGGGGATCTAGCGGGAACGGGGGCGAGCAGTACTTC.

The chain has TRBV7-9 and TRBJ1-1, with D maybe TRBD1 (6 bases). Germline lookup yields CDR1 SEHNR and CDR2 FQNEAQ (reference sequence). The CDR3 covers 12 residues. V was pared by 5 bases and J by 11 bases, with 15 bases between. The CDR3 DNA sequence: TGTGCCAGCAGCCCTGACAGGACCTGGGCTTTCTTT. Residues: CASSPDRTWAFF.

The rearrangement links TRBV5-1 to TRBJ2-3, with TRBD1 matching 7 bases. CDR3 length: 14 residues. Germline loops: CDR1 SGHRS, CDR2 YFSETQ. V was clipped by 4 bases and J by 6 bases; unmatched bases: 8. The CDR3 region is CASSRSLQGDTQYF. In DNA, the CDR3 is TGCGCCAGCAGCCGATCCCTACAGGGGGATACGCAGTATTTT.

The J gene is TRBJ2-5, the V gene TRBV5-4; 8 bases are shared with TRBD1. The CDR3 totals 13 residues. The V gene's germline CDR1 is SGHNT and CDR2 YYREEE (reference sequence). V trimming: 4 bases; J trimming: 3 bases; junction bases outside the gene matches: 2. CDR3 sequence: CASSKGQEETQYF. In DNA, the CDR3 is TGTGCCAGCAGCAAGGGACAGGAAGAGACCCAGTACTTC. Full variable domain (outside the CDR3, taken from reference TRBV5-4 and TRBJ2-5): ETGVTQSPTHLIKTRGQQVTLRCSSQSGHNTVSWYQQALGQGPQFIFQYYREEENGRGNFPPRFSGLQFPNYSSELNVNALELDDSALYLCASSKGQEETQYFGPGTRLLVL.

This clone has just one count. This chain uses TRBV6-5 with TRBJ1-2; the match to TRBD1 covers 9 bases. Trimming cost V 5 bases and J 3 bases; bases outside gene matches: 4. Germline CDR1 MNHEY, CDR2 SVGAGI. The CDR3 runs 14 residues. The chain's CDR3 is CASSTGGADYGYTF. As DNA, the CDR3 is TGTGCCAGCAGTACAGGGGGCGCAGACTATGGCTACACCTTC.

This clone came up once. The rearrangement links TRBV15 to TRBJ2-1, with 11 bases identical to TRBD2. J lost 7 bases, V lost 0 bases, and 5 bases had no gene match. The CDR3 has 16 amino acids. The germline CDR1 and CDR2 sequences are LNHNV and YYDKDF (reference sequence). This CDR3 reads CATSRDSGRALNEQFF. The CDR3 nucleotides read TGTGCCACCAGCAGAGATAGCGGGAGGGCCTTGAATGAGCAGTTCTTC.

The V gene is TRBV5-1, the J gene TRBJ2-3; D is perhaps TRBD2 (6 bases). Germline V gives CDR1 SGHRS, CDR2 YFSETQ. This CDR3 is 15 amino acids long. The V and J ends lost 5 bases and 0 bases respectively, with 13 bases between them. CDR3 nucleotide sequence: TGCGCCAGCAGTTCGCCCGGGACTAGCACAGATACGCAGTATTTT. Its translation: CASSSPGTSTDTQYF. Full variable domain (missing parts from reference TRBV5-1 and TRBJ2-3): KAGVTQTPRYLIKTRGQQVTLSCSPISGHRSVSWYQQTPGQGLQFLFEYFSETQRNKGNFPGRFSGRQFSNSRSEMNVSTLELGDSALYLCASSSPGTSTDTQYFGPGTRLTVL.

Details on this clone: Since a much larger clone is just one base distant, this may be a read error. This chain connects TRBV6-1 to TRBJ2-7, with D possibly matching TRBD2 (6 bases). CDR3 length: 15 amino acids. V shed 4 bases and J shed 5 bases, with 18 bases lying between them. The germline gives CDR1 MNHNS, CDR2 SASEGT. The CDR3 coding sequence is TGTGCCAGCAGTGCTCGGGGTAGCGGCTTCCACGAGCAGTACTTC. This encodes CASSARGSGFHEQYF.

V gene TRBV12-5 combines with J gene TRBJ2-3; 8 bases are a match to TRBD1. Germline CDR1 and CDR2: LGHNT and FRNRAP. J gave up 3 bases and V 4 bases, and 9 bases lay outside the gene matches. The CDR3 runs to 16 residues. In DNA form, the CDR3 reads TGTGCTAGTGGTTCAACCCTGACAGGGGAAACAGATACGCAGTATTTT. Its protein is CASGSTLTGETDTQYF.

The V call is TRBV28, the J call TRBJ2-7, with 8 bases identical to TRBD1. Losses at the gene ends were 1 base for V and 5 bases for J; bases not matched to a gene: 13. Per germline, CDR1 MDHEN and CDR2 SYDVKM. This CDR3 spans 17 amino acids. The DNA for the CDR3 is TGTGCCAGCAGTTTATACAAATTCGGACAGGGTGTTCACGAGCAGTACTTC. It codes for CASSLYKFGQGVHEQYF.

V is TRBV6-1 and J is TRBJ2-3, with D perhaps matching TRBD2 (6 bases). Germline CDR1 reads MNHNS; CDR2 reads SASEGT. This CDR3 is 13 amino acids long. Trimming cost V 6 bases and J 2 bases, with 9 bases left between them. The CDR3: CASRVADTDTQYF. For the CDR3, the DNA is TGTGCCAGCAGGGTAGCGGACACAGATACGCAGTATTTT.

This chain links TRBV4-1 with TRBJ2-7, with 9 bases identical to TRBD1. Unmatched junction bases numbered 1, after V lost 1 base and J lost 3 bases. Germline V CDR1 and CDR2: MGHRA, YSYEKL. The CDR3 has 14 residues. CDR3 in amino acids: CASSQGTGVYEQYF. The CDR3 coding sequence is TGCGCCAGCAGCCAAGGGACAGGGGTCTACGAGCAGTACTTC.

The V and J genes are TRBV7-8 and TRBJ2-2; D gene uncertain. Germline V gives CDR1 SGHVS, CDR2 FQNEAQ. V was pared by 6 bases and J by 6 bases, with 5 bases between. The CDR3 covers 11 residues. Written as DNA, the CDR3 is TGTGCCAGCAGAGAGGCCGGGGAGCTGTTTTTT. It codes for CASREAGELFF. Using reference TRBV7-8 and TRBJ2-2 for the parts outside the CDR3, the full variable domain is GAGVSQSPRYKVAKRGQDVALRCDPISGHVSLFWYQQALGQGPEFLTYFQNEAQLDKSGLPSDRFFAERPEGSVSTLKIQRTQQEDSAVYLCASREAGELFFGEGSRLTVL.